Following are 12 T cell receptor beta chains from one sample sequenced in a study of cytomegalovirus exposure and HLA in healthy donors. PCR was performed using 60 Vbeta and 13 Jbeta primers. Generated by immunoSEQ multiplex PCR, the TCRdb table keeps only in-frame clones and is missing some. The table includes roughly 110,000 clones, around 82% detected once. The specimen sequenced was PBMCs. The origin of the receptors is a man in his fifties in good health and CMV-seronegative.

This rearrangement joins TRBV19 to TRBJ1-5, with a weak D call TRBD1 (5 bases). V lost 3 bases, J lost 0 bases, and 24 bases lay in between. The germline CDR1 and CDR2 sequences are LNHDA and SQIVND (reference sequence). This CDR3 is 20 amino acids long. The CDR3 DNA reads TGTGCCAGTAGTATCCCAAAGACAGATCGTGGGGCTTATAGCAATCAGCCCCAGCATTTT. Translating it yields CASSIPKTDRGAYSNQPQHF. Variable domain in full (rest from reference TRBV19 and TRBJ1-5): DGGITQSPKYLFRKEGQNVTLSCEQNLNHDAMYWYRQDPGQGLRLIYYSQIVNDFQKGDIAEGYSVSREKKESFPLTVTSAQKNPTAFYLCASSIPKTDRGAYSNQPQHFGDGTRLSIL.

V gene TRBV10-3 combines with J gene TRBJ2-5, with 9 bases that match TRBD1. The CDR3 runs 15 residues. V shed 7 bases, J shed 1 base, and the junction held 7 bases outside the gene matches. The germline V gene encodes CDR1 ENHRY and CDR2 SYGVKD. The CDR3, as DNA: TGTGCCATCAAGCGGGGACAGGGCGGCCAAGAGACCCAGTACTTC. Amino acid sequence: CAIKRGQGGQETQYF.

The chain has TRBV2 and TRBJ1-5; 11 bases are a match to TRBD1. This CDR3 is 14 amino acids long. J gave up 7 bases and V 5 bases, and 4 bases lay outside the gene matches. In germline, CDR1 is SNHLY, CDR2 FYNNEI. The CDR3 coding sequence is TGTGCCAGCAGTAACCGGGACAGGGGGCAGCCCCAGCATTTT. As protein: CASSNRDRGQPQHF.

The chain carries TRBV10-3 and TRBJ1-5; no clear D. The CDR3 covers 14 residues. V was clipped by 0 bases and J by 4 bases, with 7 bases between them. The germline gives CDR1 ENHRY, CDR2 SYGVKD. DNA for the CDR3: TGTGCCATCAGTGAGTCGGGAGAGAATCAGCCCCAGCATTTT. The encoded protein is CAISESGENQPQHF.

The CDR3 sequence is CASSGTGGISNQPQHF. For the CDR3, the DNA is TGTGCCAGCTCCGGGACAGGGGGCATCAGCAATCAGCCCCAGCATTTT. The chain links TRBV18 to TRBJ1-5; 12 nucleotides match TRBD1. Germline values: CDR1 KGHSH, CDR2 LQKENI. The CDR3 has 16 amino acids. The ends lost 6 bases at V and 1 base at J; junction bases unmatched: 4. Based on the CDR3 plus reference TRBV18 and TRBJ1-5, the full variable domain is NAGVMQNPRHLVRRRGQEARLRCSPMKGHSHVYWYRQLPEEGLKFMVYLQKENIIDESGMPKERFSAEFPKEGPSILRIQQVVRGDSAAYFCASSGTGGISNQPQHFGDGTRLSIL.

This chain joins TRBV4-1 and TRBJ1-2; D is uncertain. Germline V gene data show CDR1 as MGHRA and CDR2 as YSYEKL. The CDR3 runs to 14 residues. V lost 0 bases and J lost 7, with 12 bases in between. CDR3 nucleotide sequence: TGCGCCAGCAGCCAAGATGCGAGGGTGGGTGGCTACACCTTC. Its protein product is CASSQDARVGGYTF.

J is TRBJ1-4 and V is TRBV28; D is unclear. The CDR3 has 15 amino acids. V lost 2 bases, J lost 0 bases, and 7 bases lay in between. Germline V gene sequence: CDR1 MDHEN, CDR2 SYDVKM. The CDR3 DNA follows: TGTGCCAGCAGTTTACCCGGGGCAACTAATGAAAAACTGTTTTTT. This gives the protein CASSLPGATNEKLFF.

This clone was found a few times. The V and J genes are TRBV6-1 and TRBJ1-4; D is uncertain. With 11 bases removed from V and 6 bases from J, the gap between germline ends came to 10 bases. Germline lookup yields CDR1 MNHNS and CDR2 SASEGT. The CDR3 consists of 11 residues. CDR3 amino acids: CALEVDEKLFF. The CDR3 region has the DNA TGTGCCCTGGAGGTGGATGAAAAACTGTTTTTT.

The V gene is TRBV5-5, the J gene TRBJ2-5, with 12 bases identical to TRBD2. CDR3 length: 17 residues. With 0 bases clipped from V and 1 base from J, the junction kept 4 bases outside the gene matches. The germline V gene encodes CDR1 SGHKS and CDR2 YYEKEE (reference sequence). In DNA, the CDR3 is TGTGCCAGCAGCTTGGGACTAGCGGGGGCGACCCAAGAGACCCAGTACTTC. Residues: CASSLGLAGATQETQYF.

The gene calls are TRBV4-3 and TRBJ1-2; 8 positions match TRBD1. CDR3 size: 15 residues. Germline CDR1 and CDR2: LGHNA and YSLEER. V lost 0 bases to trimming and J lost 4 bases; unmatched junction nucleotides: 4. The CDR3 DNA reads as TGCGCCAGCAGCCAAGAAACAGGGGGGTTCTATGGCTACACCTTC. It is translated as CASSQETGGFYGYTF.

This clone was counted once. This chain uses TRBV19 with TRBJ1-1, with 9 bases lining up with TRBD1. V lost 3 bases, J lost 3 bases, and 2 bases stayed unmatched. Germline CDR1 and CDR2: LNHDA and SQIVND (reference sequence). The CDR3 is 14 amino acids. This CDR3 is CASSIDRGDTEAFF. The DNA of the CDR3 is TGTGCCAGTAGTATTGACAGGGGGGACACTGAAGCTTTCTTT.

The gene calls are TRBV5-1 and TRBJ1-6; unclear D gene. CDR3 length equals 16 residues. The germline CDR1 and CDR2 sequences are SGHRS and YFSETQ. The V and J ends lost 0 bases and 9 bases respectively, with 16 bases between them. CDR3: CASSLVGRSGGSPLHF. The CDR3 DNA is TGCGCCAGCAGCTTGGTTGGACGATCCGGAGGTTCACCCCTCCACTTT. The full variable domain, rest sourced from reference TRBV5-1 and TRBJ1-6, is KAGVTQTPRYLIKTRGQQVTLSCSPISGHRSVSWYQQTPGQGLQFLFEYFSETQRNKGNFPGRFSGRQFSNSRSEMNVSTLELGDSALYLCASSLVGRSGGSPLHFGNGTRLTVT.